The T cell receptor (beta chain) described here comes from a study of T cells in localized non-small cell lung cancer. Of note for this clone: The antigen remains undetermined.

TCRdb's table, derived via immunoSEQ multiplex PCR, lists solely in-frame clones and lacks some. This table has 70,000 to 95,000 clones, under 95% appearing once. The study, taken as a whole, reports: Adjacent uninvolved lung had the highest clonality, suggesting focused antigen responses. Heterogeneity stays possible, as sequencing covered only one tumor region. Longer overall survival associated with higher blood T cell density; shorter survival with higher adjacent-lung clonality.

Trimming took 3 bases from V and 2 from J, leaving 5 bases between them. Germline V gene data show CDR1 as SGDLS and CDR2 as YYNGEE. The CDR3 extends over 12 amino acids. J is TRBJ1-2 and V is TRBV9; D call uncertain. The input for sequencing was PBMCs, taken before any cancer treatment. The source of this sequence is a woman aged 40-70 years with stage II squamous cell lung carcinoma. The CDR3 nucleotides are TGTGCCAGCAGCGCCACGAACTATGGCTACACCTTC. Translating it yields CASSATNYGYTF.